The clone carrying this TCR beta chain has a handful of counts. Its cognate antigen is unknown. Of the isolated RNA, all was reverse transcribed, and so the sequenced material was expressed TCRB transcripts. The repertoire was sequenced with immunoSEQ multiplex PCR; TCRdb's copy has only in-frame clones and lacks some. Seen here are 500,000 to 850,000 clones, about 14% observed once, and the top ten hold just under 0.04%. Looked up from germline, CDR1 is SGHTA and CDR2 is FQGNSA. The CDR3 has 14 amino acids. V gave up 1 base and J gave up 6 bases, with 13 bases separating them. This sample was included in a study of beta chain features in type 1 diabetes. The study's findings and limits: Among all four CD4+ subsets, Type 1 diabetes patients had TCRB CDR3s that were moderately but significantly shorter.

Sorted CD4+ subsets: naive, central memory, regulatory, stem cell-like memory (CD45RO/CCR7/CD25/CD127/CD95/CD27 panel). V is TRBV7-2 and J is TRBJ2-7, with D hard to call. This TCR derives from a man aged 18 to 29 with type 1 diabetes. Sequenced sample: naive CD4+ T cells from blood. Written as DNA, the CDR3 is TGTGCCAGCAGCTTAGATCATACGGTACGCGAGCAGTACTTC. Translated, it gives CASSLDHTVREQYF.